This T cell receptor (beta chain) derives from a study of cytomegalovirus exposure and HLA in healthy donors. Per the germline V gene, CDR1 is MDHEN and CDR2 is SYDVKM. The CDR3 spans 14 residues. Trimming took 2 bases from V and 6 from J, leaving 13 bases between them. About this clone itself: The antigen is undetermined.

Regarding the study as a whole: In a later analysis, HLA-associated beta chains showed higher expansion and lower generation probabilities than comparable chains.

Primers: 60 Vbeta forward and 13 Jbeta reverse. Method: immunoSEQ multiplex PCR; TCRdb's copy keeps in-frame clones and lacks some. The sample lists about 94,000 clones, 81% occurring once. The V call is TRBV28, the J call TRBJ1-1; D possibly corresponds to TRBD1 (5 bases). This TCR derives from a human donor in good health. The sample taken for sequencing was PBMCs. The CDR3 sequence: CASSLRQGGAEAFF. In DNA, the CDR3 is TGTGCCAGCAGTTTAAGGCAGGGTGGCGCTGAAGCTTTCTTT. The whole variable domain, remainder taken from reference TRBV28 and TRBJ1-1, is DVKVTQSSRYLVKRTGEKVFLECVQDMDHENMFWYRQDPGLGLRLIYFSYDVKMKEKGDIPEGYSVSREKKERFSLILESASTNQTSMYLCASSLRQGGAEAFFGQGTRLTVV.